This T cell receptor beta chain appears in the sequencing data of a study of T cells expressing NK-cell markers. Across the whole study: According to the study, TCR beta repertoires originated from sorted CD3+CD56+NKG2C+, CD3+CD56+NKG2C- and CD3+CD56-NKG2C+ T cells. One of the eight sequenced donors was seronegative, whereas the other seven were HCMV-seropositive. Study-wide results and caveats: In several donors, dominant CD3+CD56+NKG2C+ clones formed roughly 1.0-7.5% of CD8+ cells.

TCRdb reprocessed the 5' RACE reads and reports one entry per CDR3 protein, with no DNA. This repertoire includes approximately 460,000 distinct CDR3 sequences. A word on this clonotype: Its antigen is undetermined.

This CDR3 spans 15 amino acids. CDR1 is LNHDA, CDR2 SQIVND, per germline (reference sequence). The gene calls are TRBV19 and TRBJ1-5; with no DNA, the TCRdb D assignment of TRBD1 cannot be verified. The sequencing sample was made of blood T cells: a sorted CD56 or NKG2C T cell subset, CD4+ or CD8+ T cells, or bulk PBMC T cells (not recorded which). This receptor was taken from a woman between 18 and 75 years old in good health. CDR3 residues: CASSILGQGTQPQHF. The variable domain in full, with the rest retrieved from reference TRBV19 and TRBJ1-5, is DGGITQSPKYLFRKEGQNVTLSCEQNLNHDAMYWYRQDPGQGLRLIYYSQIVNDFQKGDIAEGYSVSREKKESFPLTVTSAQKNPTAFYLCASSILGQGTQPQHFGDGTRLSIL.